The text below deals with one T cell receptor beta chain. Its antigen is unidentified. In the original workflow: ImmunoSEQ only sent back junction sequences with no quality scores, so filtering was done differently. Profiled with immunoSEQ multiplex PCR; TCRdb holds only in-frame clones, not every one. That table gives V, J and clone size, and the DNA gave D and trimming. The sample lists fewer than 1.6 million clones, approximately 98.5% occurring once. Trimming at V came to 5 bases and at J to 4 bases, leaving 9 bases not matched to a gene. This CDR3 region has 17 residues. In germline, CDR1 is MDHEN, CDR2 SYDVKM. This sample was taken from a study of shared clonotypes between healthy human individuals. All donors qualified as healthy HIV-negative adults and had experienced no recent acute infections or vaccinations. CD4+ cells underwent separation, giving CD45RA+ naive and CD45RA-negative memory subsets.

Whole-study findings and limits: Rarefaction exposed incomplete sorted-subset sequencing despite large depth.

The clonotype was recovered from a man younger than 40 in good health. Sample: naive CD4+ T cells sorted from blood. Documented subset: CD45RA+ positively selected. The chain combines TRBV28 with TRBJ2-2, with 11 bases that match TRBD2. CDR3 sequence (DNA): TGTGCCAGCAGTCCGGGACTAGCGGCCCCGAGCACCGGGGAGCTGTTTTTT. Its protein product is CASSPGLAAPSTGELFF.